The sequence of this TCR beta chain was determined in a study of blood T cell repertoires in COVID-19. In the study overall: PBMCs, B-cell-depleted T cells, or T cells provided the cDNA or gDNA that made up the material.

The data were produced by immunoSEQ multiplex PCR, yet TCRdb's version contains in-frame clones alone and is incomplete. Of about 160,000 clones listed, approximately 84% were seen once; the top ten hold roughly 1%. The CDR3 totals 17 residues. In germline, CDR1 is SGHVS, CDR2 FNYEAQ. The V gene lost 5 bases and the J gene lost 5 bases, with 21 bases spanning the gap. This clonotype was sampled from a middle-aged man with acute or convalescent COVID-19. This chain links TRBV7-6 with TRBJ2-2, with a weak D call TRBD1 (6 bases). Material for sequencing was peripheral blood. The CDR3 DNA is TGTGCCAGCAGCCGTCAGACAGGCGAGGTAGAGACCGGGGAGCTGTTTTTT. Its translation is CASSRQTGEVETGELFF.